This T cell receptor beta chain was obtained from a study of blood T cell repertoires in COVID-19. As for the study in general: From the United States, Italy and Spain came samples of acute and convalescent COVID-19. From T cells, B-cell-depleted T cells, or PBMCs came the material, which was cDNA or gDNA.

CDR1 is SNHLY, CDR2 FYNNEI, per germline. The trim removed 9 bases at V and 6 bases at J, leaving 8 bases unmatched. This CDR3 has 14 residues. As handled by the study authors: Researchers report that nucleated cell counts were estimated from reference gene primer amplification. TCRdb's copy holds only in-frame clones and misses some; the assay was immunoSEQ multiplex PCR. V, J and clone size were drawn from that table, and D and trimming were deduced from the DNA. The sample lists about 240,000 clones, 75% to 90% occurring once. The specimen sequenced was peripheral blood. The rearrangement uses TRBV2 and TRBJ1-2, with 12 bases identical to TRBD1. The sequence derives from a woman aged 60-75 years with active or convalescent COVID-19. This chain's CDR3 is CARTRDRGLDGYTF. DNA for the CDR3: TGTGCCAGGACGAGGGACAGGGGGCTTGATGGCTACACCTTC.